This T cell receptor beta chain was observed in a study of T cells in localized non-small cell lung cancer. The germline CDR1 and CDR2 sequences are LNHNV and YYDKDF (reference sequence). The CDR3 is 15 amino acids. Between the trimmed V and J ends, which lost 0 bases and 1 base, there was a span of 7 bases. Generated by immunoSEQ multiplex PCR, the TCRdb table keeps only in-frame clones and is missing some. This sample has about 56,000 clones, with 75% to 90% found just once. The TCR sequence derives from a woman between 35 and 70 years old with stage I lung adenocarcinoma. V usage is TRBV15 and J usage is TRBJ1-5; D is unclear. Here the sequenced sample was peripheral blood, taken before any cancer treatment. The CDR3 is CATSREDQSNQPQHF. The CDR3 DNA is TGTGCCACCAGCAGAGAGGATCAGAGCAATCAGCCCCAGCATTTT.